The 17 T cell receptor beta chains below all came from one sample that was sequenced in a study of T cells after yellow fever vaccination. One entry per CDR3 protein, called by TCRdb with MiXCR from the 5' RACE reads. The sample yields 68,000 or so distinct CDR3 sequences, less than 8.5% seen once. The sample was CD8+ T cells sorted from PBMCs, taken approximately 47 days after the first yellow fever vaccination. The receptor source for this set is a man aged 18-30 years who received the YFV17D yellow fever vaccine.

This clonotype was counted between two and nine times. V gene TRBV5-4 combines with J gene TRBJ2-3; 9 nucleotides align to TRBD1. CDR1 is SGHNT and CDR2 is YYREEE in the germline V gene (reference sequence). Trimming took 2 bases from V and 13 from J; bases not matched to a gene: 11. CDR3 size: 14 residues. The CDR3 DNA follows: TGTGCCAGCAGCTTAACCCTTACAGGGGGCGTAGAGTATTTT. Its translation: CASSLTLTGGVEYF.

As to this clonotype: A read error is possible here, since a much larger clone lies one base away. The missing conserved phenylalanine or tryptophan at the end of this CDR3 makes a read error likely. No DNA is shown, since the ends of the CDR3 on it are uncertain; the CDR3 is the one TCRdb lists. The chain recombines TRBV15 with TRBJ2-5; no DNA check was done on the table's D call, TRBD2. Termini included, the CDR3 measures 15 amino acids. Germline V gene data show CDR1 as LNHNV and CDR2 as YYDKDF (reference sequence). The CDR3 protein is CATSMGSGSQETKYC.

This clonotype was found many times. The V call is TRBV14, the J call TRBJ2-7, with 7 bases identical to TRBD1. J lost 0 bases, V lost 1 base, and 6 bases had no gene match. This CDR3 has 16 residues. Germline CDR1 and CDR2: SGHDN and FVKESK. This chain's CDR3 is CASSQGTGATSYEQYV. The CDR3 bases are TGTGCCAGCAGCCAAGGTACAGGGGCGACCTCCTACGAGCAGTACGTC.

This clonotype was observed many times. This chain connects TRBV7-9 to TRBJ2-3; a weak D match, TRBD2 (5 bases). Germline V lookup: CDR1 SEHNR, CDR2 FQNEAQ (reference sequence). The CDR3 runs to 13 residues. The ends were cut back, 7 bases at V and 2 bases at J, with 10 bases in the middle. The CDR3 DNA sequence: TGTGCCAGCATGAGCGGCTACACAGATACGCAGTATTTT. It is translated as CASMSGYTDTQYF.

The chain recombines TRBV20-1 with TRBJ2-7, with TRBD1 identical over 12 bases. The CDR3 sequence is 14 residues long. Germline V lookup: CDR1 DFQATT, CDR2 SNEGSKA (reference sequence). V lost 5 bases, J lost 4 bases, and 6 bases stayed unmatched. The CDR3 DNA follows: TGCAGTGCTGCGGGACAGGGGGCCCCATACGAGCAGTACGTC. This codes for CSAAGQGAPYEQYV.

The V gene is TRBV9, the J gene TRBJ2-1; 8 positions agree with TRBD2. From germline, CDR1 is SGDLS and CDR2 YYNGEE. The CDR3 loop spans 16 amino acids. The J segment lost 9 bases and the V segment lost 5 bases, leaving 16 bases of the junction unmatched. The CDR3 sequence is CASSGWGTRVSGEQFF. The CDR3, as DNA: TGTGCCAGCAGTGGGTGGGGGACTAGAGTATCCGGTGAGCAGTTCTTC.

This clonotype was counted ten times or more. This chain uses TRBV3-1 with TRBJ1-1; D is unresolved. The germline V gene encodes CDR1 LGHDT and CDR2 YNNKEL (reference sequence). The V gene lost 2 bases and the J gene lost 6 bases, with 13 bases spanning the gap. The CDR3 has 14 residues. CDR3 loop: CASSQLLGGPEAFF. The DNA of the CDR3 is TGTGCCAGCAGCCAACTGTTAGGAGGCCCTGAAGCTTTCTTT.

This clonotype occurred a few times. V gene TRBV19 combines with J gene TRBJ1-5; 9 bases align to TRBD1. Trimming removed 4 bases from V and 5 bases from J; junction bases left unmatched: 6. CDR1 LNHDA and CDR2 SQIVND come from the germline V gene (reference sequence). The CDR3 spans 15 residues. CDR3 DNA sequence: TGTGCCAGTAGTACAGGACAGGGGTTTCATCAGCCCCAGCATTTT. It translates to CASSTGQGFHQPQHF.

At least ten counts were recorded for this clonotype. This chain connects TRBV29-1 to TRBJ2-3; TRBD2 might be the D (7 bases). The CDR3 contains 14 residues. V shed 8 bases and J shed 2 bases, with 17 bases lying between them. Germline-derived CDR1 and CDR2 are SQVTM and ANQGSEA. The CDR3 protein is CSTRGGEYTDTQYF. The CDR3 region has the DNA TGCAGCACAAGGGGGGGCGAGTACACAGATACGCAGTATTTT.

This clonotype was counted many times. This chain connects TRBV12-3 or TRBV12-4 to TRBJ2-4; perhaps TRBD2 as D (6 bases). The CDR3 runs 14 residues. V was pared by 6 bases and J by 2 bases, with 11 bases between. The CDR3 DNA sequence: TGTGCCAGCAGCTCGGAGGGAACCAAAAACATTCAGTACTTC. It codes for CASSSEGTKNIQYF.

The chain recombines TRBV4-1 with TRBJ1-5; D call uncertain. This CDR3 is 16 amino acids long. CDR1 is MGHRA, CDR2 YSYEKL, per germline. With 4 bases removed from V and 0 bases from J, the gap between germline ends came to 13 bases. The CDR3 region has the DNA TGCGCCAGCAGCCCTAAACCAGGTTATAGCAATCAGCCCCAGCATTTT. This sequence encodes CASSPKPGYSNQPQHF.

In this sample, this clonotype turned up many times. The chain links TRBV7-9 to TRBJ1-1, with D tentatively TRBD1 (5 bases). The CDR3 length is 15 residues. Trimming stripped 4 bases from V and 1 base from J, with 13 bases between. The germline V gene encodes CDR1 SEHNR and CDR2 FQNEAQ (reference sequence). The CDR3 sequence is CASSSVGQGNTEAFF. The CDR3 DNA reads as TGTGCCAGCAGCTCCGTGGGGCAGGGGAACACTGAAGCTTTCTTT.

This clonotype was recorded at least ten times. The chain links TRBV7-9 to TRBJ2-7; D remains ambiguous. Germline-derived CDR1 and CDR2 are SEHNR and FQNEAQ (reference sequence). The CDR3 is 16 residues long. V gave up 5 bases and J gave up 5 bases, with 22 bases separating them. CDR3 in amino acids: CASSPRYQENSHEQYF. DNA for the CDR3: TGTGCCAGCAGCCCTCGATATCAGGAAAACAGCCACGAGCAGTACTTC.

The V gene is TRBV18, the J gene TRBJ2-3, with 7 bases lining up with TRBD1. Germline trimming cut 8 bases from V and 0 bases from J; bases unmatched to any gene: 5. CDR3 length: 14 residues. Germline V gives CDR1 KGHSH, CDR2 LQKENI. The CDR3 sequence: CASLDRDSTDTQYF. CDR3 coding DNA: TGTGCCAGCCTAGACAGGGATAGCACAGATACGCAGTATTTT.

This clonotype was observed at least ten times. The chain couples TRBV12-3 or TRBV12-4 to TRBJ1-1; D is unclear. V lost 2 bases and J lost 4, with 5 bases in between. The CDR3 totals 12 residues. CDR3 bases: TGTGCCAGCAGTTTAAGATCCACTGAAGCTTTCTTT. Amino acid sequence: CASSLRSTEAFF.

V usage is TRBV27 and J usage is TRBJ1-3, with TRBD1 as a possible D gene (6 bases). The CDR3 consists of 16 residues. Germline CDR1 reads MNHEY; CDR2 reads SMNVEV (reference sequence). V lost 3 bases and J 0 bases, leaving 12 bases between the germline ends. CDR3 amino acids: CASSLQGYRSGNTIYF. For the CDR3, the DNA is TGTGCCAGCAGTTTGCAGGGGTACCGCTCTGGAAACACCATATATTTT.

The rearrangement links TRBV29-1 to TRBJ2-7; 7 bases are a match to TRBD1. Germline CDR1 and CDR2: SQVTM and ANQGSEA. With 5 bases clipped from V and 5 bases from J, the junction kept 6 bases outside the gene matches. CDR3 length: 12 residues. The CDR3 DNA sequence: TGCAGCGTTAGAGACAGGGCCCACGAGCAGTACTTC. It translates to CSVRDRAHEQYF.